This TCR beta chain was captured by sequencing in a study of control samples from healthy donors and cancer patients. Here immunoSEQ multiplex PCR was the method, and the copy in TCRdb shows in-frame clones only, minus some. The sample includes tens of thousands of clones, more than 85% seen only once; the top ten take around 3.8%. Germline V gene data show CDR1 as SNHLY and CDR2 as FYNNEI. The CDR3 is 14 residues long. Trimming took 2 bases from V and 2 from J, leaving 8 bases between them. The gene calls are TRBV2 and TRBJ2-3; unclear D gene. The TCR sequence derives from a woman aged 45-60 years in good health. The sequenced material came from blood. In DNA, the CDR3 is TGTGCCAGCAGTGAACATTTAGTCACAGATACGCAGTATTTT. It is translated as CASSEHLVTDTQYF.